The TCR beta chain under discussion was sequenced for a study of shared clonotypes between healthy human individuals. Germline CDR1 and CDR2: SGDLS and YYNGEE. Trimming took off 3 bases at V and 2 bases at J, with 12 bases between the two ends. The CDR3 is 14 residues long. Cells designated naive CD8 were CD45RO-negative and were positively selected for CCR7, with terminally differentiated effector memory CD45RA+ cells excluded. Every contributor of samples was a Caucasian grown-up residing in Nashville, Tennessee. In replicate PCRs of sorted subsets, 150 to 200 ng DNA, about 30,000 T cell genomes, was used. The data were produced by immunoSEQ multiplex PCR, yet TCRdb's version contains in-frame clones alone and is incomplete. There are hundreds of thousands of clones in the sample; around 96% occur only once, and around 0.1% lies in the top ten. Study results and limitations: Generally, naive subsets (rather than memory subsets) showed larger estimated richness. Among donors, clonotype sharing was expected to be affected by sequencing depth.

As regards this clone: Its antigen is still unknown.

V usage is TRBV9 and J usage is TRBJ2-7; D perhaps matches TRBD2 (5 bases). This receptor was identified in a woman younger than 45 in good health. Sequencing was performed on naive CD8+ T cells sorted from blood. The CDR3 DNA follows: TGTGCCAGCAGCGCCTCCGGGGTACCCTACGAGCAGTACTTC. Its translation is CASSASGVPYEQYF.